This T cell receptor (beta chain) was profiled in a study of identical twins. Trimming at V came to 1 base and at J to 5 bases, leaving 11 bases not matched to a gene. CDR3 length: 16 amino acids. Germline V gene lookup returns CDR1 SGHDT and CDR2 YYEEEE. Using its own MiXCR run on the 5' RACE reads, TCRdb lists one record per CDR3 protein. The sample records roughly 480,000 distinct CDR3 sequences, 24% being singletons. The same data also contributed to another study, on T cells expressing NK-cell markers.

This clonotype originated in a young woman in good health. V is TRBV5-6 and J is TRBJ2-5; 7 nucleotides match TRBD1. Sequencing input: CD4+ T cells sorted from blood. This CDR3 is CASSLFNTGVIETQYF. As DNA, the CDR3 is TGTGCCAGCAGCTTGTTTAATACAGGGGTAATCGAGACCCAGTACTTC.